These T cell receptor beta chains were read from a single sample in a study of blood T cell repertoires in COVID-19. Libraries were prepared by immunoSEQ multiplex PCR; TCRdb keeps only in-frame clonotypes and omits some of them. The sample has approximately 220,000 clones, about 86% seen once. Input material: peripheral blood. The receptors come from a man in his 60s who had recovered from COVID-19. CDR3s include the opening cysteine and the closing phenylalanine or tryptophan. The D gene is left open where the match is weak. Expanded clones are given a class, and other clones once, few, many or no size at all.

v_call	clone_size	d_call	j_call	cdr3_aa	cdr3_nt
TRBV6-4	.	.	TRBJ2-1	CASSLTTGIPYNEQFF	TGTGCCAGCAGTCTGACCACAGGGATCCCCTACAATGAGCAGTTCTTC
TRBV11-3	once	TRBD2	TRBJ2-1	CASSPEREGGYNEQFF	TGTGCCAGCAGCCCGGAGCGGGAGGGGGGTTACAATGAGCAGTTCTTC
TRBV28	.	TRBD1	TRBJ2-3	CASSTRSGTGSTDTQYF	TGTGCCAGCAGTACTCGATCCGGGACAGGGAGTACAGATACGCAGTATTTT
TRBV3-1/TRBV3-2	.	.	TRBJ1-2	CASTQANRANYGYTF	TGTGCCAGCACCCAAGCGAACAGGGCGAACTATGGCTACACCTTC
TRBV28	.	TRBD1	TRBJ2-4	CASSIIGQGQNIQYF	TGTGCCAGCAGTATAATAGGACAGGGTCAAAACATTCAGTACTTC
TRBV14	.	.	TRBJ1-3	CASSRAFNRGNTIYF	TGTGCCAGCAGCCGGGCGTTCAATCGAGGAAACACCATATATTTT
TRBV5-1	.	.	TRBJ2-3	CASSRGPTDTQYF	TGCGCCAGCAGCAGAGGCCCAACAGATACGCAGTATTTT
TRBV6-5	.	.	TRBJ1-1	CASSYGHYRAEAFF	TGTGCCAGCAGTTACGGACACTACCGAGCTGAAGCTTTCTTT
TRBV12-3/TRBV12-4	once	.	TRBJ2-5	CASSFNYRETQYF	TGTGCCAGCAGTTTCAACTATCGAGAGACCCAGTACTTC
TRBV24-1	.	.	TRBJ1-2	CATSEWGGDGYTF	TGTGCCACCAGTGAATGGGGAGGGGATGGCTACACCTTC